This TCR beta chain was obtained from a study of blood T cell repertoires in COVID-19. Sequenced by immunoSEQ multiplex PCR; TCRdb stores in-frame clones only, minus some. Among tens of thousands of clones listed, roughly 80% were seen once. The CDR3 totals 14 residues. CDR1 and CDR2 (germline): SGDLS, YYNGEE. The ends were cut back, 0 bases at V and 10 bases at J, with 14 bases in the middle. V is TRBV9 and J is TRBJ2-1; D is possibly TRBD2 (5 bases). Sequences were obtained from peripheral blood. The receptor's source is a man aged 50 or older with active or convalescent COVID-19. The CDR3 reads CASSVDLLAHEQFF. The CDR3, as DNA: TGTGCCAGCAGCGTAGATCTCCTAGCCCACGAGCAGTTCTTC.